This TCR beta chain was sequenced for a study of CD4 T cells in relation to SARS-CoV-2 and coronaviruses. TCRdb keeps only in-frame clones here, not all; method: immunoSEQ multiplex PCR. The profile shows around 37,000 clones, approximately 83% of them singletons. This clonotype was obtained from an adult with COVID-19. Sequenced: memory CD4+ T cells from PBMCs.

CDR3 protein: CASSLGLNTGELFF. As DNA, the CDR3 is TGTGCCAGCAGTCTGGGACTCAACACCGGGGAGCTGTTTTTT. The rearrangement uses TRBV28 and TRBJ2-2; D may be TRBD2 (6 bases). The CDR3 contains 14 residues. The V and J ends lost 5 bases and 2 bases respectively, with 9 bases between them. The germline gives CDR1 MDHEN, CDR2 SYDVKM. Together with reference TRBV28 and TRBJ2-2, the CDR3 gives the full variable domain: DVKVTQSSRYLVKRTGEKVFLECVQDMDHENMFWYRQDPGLGLRLIYFSYDVKMKEKGDIPEGYSVSREKKERFSLILESASTNQTSMYLCASSLGLNTGELFFGEGSRLTVL.